Sequencing of this TCR beta chain was carried out in a study of shared clonotypes between healthy human individuals. The CDR3 totals 14 residues. Germline loops: CDR1 MDHEN, CDR2 SYDVKM. V gave up 5 bases and J gave up 9 bases, with 16 bases separating them. Clones were read by immunoSEQ multiplex PCR, and TCRdb kept only the in-frame ones, dropping some. The table has roughly 2,000,000 clones, 80% to 95% seen once. The naive CD8 population came from CD45RO-negative cells selected for CCR7, without terminally differentiated effector memory CD45RA+ cells. This clone was detected only once. The chain is built from TRBV28 and TRBJ1-4; D unresolved. The sequencing input was naive CD8+ T cells from PBMCs. This TCR derives from a man between 18 and 35 years old in good health. Some clones in this sample may be carry-over from other donors' samples. CDR3 residues: CASSPGFKSKKLFF. The DNA for the CDR3 is TGTGCCAGCAGTCCCGGGTTCAAATCGAAAAAACTGTTTTTT.